This T cell receptor beta chain originates from a study of CD8 T cells in Susac syndrome (dated by TCRdb to 2018 to 2020). With respect to the entire study: Repertoire sequencing was used to test whether CD8+ T cell activation and differentiation in Susac syndrome was antigen driven. The study compared CD8+ T cell repertoire clonality among 12 healthy donors, around 14 Susac syndrome patients and approximately 16 multiple sclerosis patients. The full study reports these points: The number of individuals in the TCR sequencing and HLA analysis was acknowledged as relatively small.

Details on this clonotype: Its antigen remains undetermined. The input lacks base qualities; no much larger clone sits a single base away.

Peripheral blood CD8+ and CD4+ T cells from healthy donors, Susac syndrome patients and multiple sclerosis patients were profiled using high-throughput TCR beta sequencing. The multiple sclerosis controls were treatment-naive patients whose relapsing-remitting disease, either stable or active, fulfilled the revised McDonald criteria. Bulk CD8+ and CD4+ T cells were purified by magnetic negative isolation, while CD8+ TEMRA cells were enriched using FACS. Blood was drawn into EDTA tubes, processed within 24 hours, and PBMCs were isolated by density gradient centrifugation. PBMCs intended for TCR sequencing were cryopreserved in liquid nitrogen and were subsequently thawed in a 37 degrees C water bath. The sorted or isolated CD4+, CD8+ and CD8+ TEMRA cells had a purity of 90% or higher. RNA was extracted using the RNeasy kit, and roughly 0.45 to 1 ug of the RNA was reverse transcribed with random hexamers. TCR beta CDR3 regions were amplified with the immunoSEQ multiplex PCR assay covering 54 Vbeta and 13 Jbeta segments. Bias from PCR amplification was corrected by using a synthetic template baseline for primer optimization and for computational correction. The study's processing was this. Reads were annotated to V, D and J genes according to IMGT and were analyzed with immunoSEQ Analyzer, with only productive sequences retained. Clonality was computed as one minus Shannon entropy normalized by log2 of the number of productive unique sequences. For each patient and control, public and private clones were evaluated within the 100 most prevalent clones. Clones were defined as Susac-specific when absent from the healthy and MS cohorts, from about 970 published viral clones and from other ImmuneACCESS disease sequences. The public reads were reprocessed in TCRdb via fastp at Q25 and MiXCR, keeping in-frame beta chains. Each entry is one CDR3 protein sequence, shown with its most common DNA and genes. The V and J calls follow TCRdb's processing rather than the paper's. The sample table holds about 130,000 distinct CDR3 sequences, of which around 91% were seen once. Clones ranked in the top ten supply under 0.25% of the sample.

The CDR3 numbers 16 residues from cysteine through phenylalanine. Solely the CDR3 DNA is kept, with 48 bases framed from the first base. V loses 5 bases, J loses 5 bases, and the germline ends lie 18 bases apart. The germline V gene (reference sequence) sets CDR1 to LNHDA and CDR2 to SQIVND. Recombination linked TRBV19 to TRBJ2-2; the D gene is possibly TRBD1 or TRBD2, with 6 bases matching each. This TCR was sampled from a human donor with multiple sclerosis. Material: CD8+ T cells from PBMCs. The DNA sequence is given as TGTGCCAGTAGTGAGCCCCAGCGGAGGGGGACCGGGGAGCTGTTTTTT. Its translation is CASSEPQRRGTGELFF. The CDR3 plus the reference TRBV19 and TRBJ2-2 genes for the other parts give the full variable domain: DGGITQSPKYLFRKEGQNVTLSCEQNLNHDAMYWYRQDPGQGLRLIYYSQIVNDFQKGDIAEGYSVSREKKESFPLTVTSAQKNPTAFYLCASSEPQRRGTGELFFGEGSRLTVL.